The 16 T cell receptor beta chains below all came from one sample that was sequenced in a study of cytomegalovirus exposure and HLA in healthy donors. Primers: 60 Vbeta forward and 13 Jbeta reverse. Libraries were prepared by immunoSEQ multiplex PCR; TCRdb keeps only in-frame clonotypes and omits some of them. Of 150,000 to 200,000 clones detected, approximately 82% appear once; the ten largest clones hold about 1.5%. What was sequenced was PBMCs. The receptors stem from a male donor in good health and CMV-seronegative.

This chain connects TRBV13 to TRBJ2-6, with TRBD2 matching 11 bases. This CDR3 region has 17 residues. The V gene end was trimmed by 3 bases and the J gene end by 1 base; junction bases not matched to a gene: 2. Germline values: CDR1 PRHDT, CDR2 FYEKMQ (reference sequence). CDR3 in amino acids: CASSFPSGGSGANVLTF. DNA of the CDR3: TGTGCCAGCAGCTTCCCTAGCGGGGGGTCTGGGGCCAACGTCCTGACTTTC.

This chain connects TRBV10-3 to TRBJ2-2; 14 bases align to TRBD2. The CDR3 spans 16 residues. Unmatched junction bases numbered 2, after V lost 6 bases and J lost 2 bases. Per the germline V gene, CDR1 is ENHRY and CDR2 is SYGVKD. CDR3 nucleotides: TGTGCCATCAGGGGGACTAGCGGGAGAAACACCGGGGAGCTGTTTTTT. This encodes CAIRGTSGRNTGELFF.

This clone was detected a few times. The rearrangement links TRBV10-3 to TRBJ2-7; D perhaps matches TRBD2 (5 bases). This CDR3 has 14 residues. Trimming removed 0 bases from V and 0 bases from J, with 6 bases in between. The germline gives CDR1 ENHRY, CDR2 SYGVKD. CDR3 protein: CAISESDSSYEQYF. DNA for the CDR3: TGTGCCATCAGTGAGTCGGACTCCTCCTACGAGCAGTACTTC.

CDR3 sequence: CASSVFPQGDTEAFF. In nucleotides, the CDR3 is TGTGCCAGCAGCGTATTTCCTCAGGGGGACACTGAAGCTTTCTTT. The V gene is TRBV9, the J gene TRBJ1-1; 7 bases agree with TRBD1. This CDR3 region has 15 residues. V shed 1 base and J 3 bases; nucleotides not matched to a gene: 6. CDR1 and CDR2 from the germline V gene are SGDLS and YYNGEE.

This chain joins TRBV5-1 and TRBJ2-3, with D maybe TRBD1 (6 bases). The V end was cut by 2 bases, the J end by 1 base, with 11 bases between. This CDR3 contains 15 residues. Germline lookup yields CDR1 SGHRS and CDR2 YFSETQ. CDR3 region: CASSFRGDRTDTQYF. DNA of the CDR3: TGCGCCAGCAGCTTCAGGGGTGACCGCACAGATACGCAGTATTTT.

The rearrangement links TRBV2 to TRBJ1-4; D is undetermined. The CDR3 has 15 residues. V lost 0 bases and J lost 10, with 15 bases in between. Germline CDR1 and CDR2: SNHLY and FYNNEI. This chain's CDR3 is CASSEALQLRGKLFF. The DNA of the CDR3 is TGTGCCAGCAGTGAAGCATTACAGCTTCGTGGAAAACTGTTTTTT.

This chain links TRBV19 with TRBJ1-5; 7 bases match TRBD1. Germline CDR1 reads LNHDA; CDR2 reads SQIVND (reference sequence). CDR3 length: 13 amino acids. V was clipped by 10 bases and J by 3 bases; unmatched bases: 6. CDR3 residues: CATGDRDNQPQHF. Written as DNA, the CDR3 is TGTGCCACCGGCGACAGGGACAATCAGCCCCAGCATTTT. Full variable domain (outside the CDR3, taken from reference TRBV19 and TRBJ1-5): DGGITQSPKYLFRKEGQNVTLSCEQNLNHDAMYWYRQDPGQGLRLIYYSQIVNDFQKGDIAEGYSVSREKKESFPLTVTSAQKNPTAFYLCATGDRDNQPQHFGDGTRLSIL.

The J gene is TRBJ2-1, the V gene TRBV6-5, with 16 nucleotides matching TRBD2. The trim removed 6 bases at V and 10 bases at J, leaving 6 bases unmatched. The germline V gene has CDR1 MNHEY and CDR2 SVGAGI. The CDR3 is 15 amino acids. CDR3 sequence (DNA): TGTGCCAGCAGGGCGGGACTAGCGGGGGGGCGGGAGCAGTTCTTC. Protein product: CASRAGLAGGREQFF.

The chain carries TRBV9 and TRBJ2-5, with 8 bases identical to TRBD2. This CDR3 is built from 14 residues. The V and J ends lost 0 bases and 4 bases, in that order; junction bases with no gene match: 2. The germline CDR1 and CDR2 sequences are SGDLS and YYNGEE. CDR3 in DNA: TGTGCCAGCAGCGTAGGTCTAGCGGGAGAGACCCAGTACTTC. Amino acids: CASSVGLAGETQYF.

J is TRBJ2-2 and V is TRBV5-6; 7 nucleotides agree with TRBD1. Germline CDR1 and CDR2: SGHDT and YYEEEE. This CDR3 is built from 16 residues. Trimming removed 4 bases from V and 3 bases from J; junction bases left unmatched: 9. CDR3 protein: CASSDLTGSDTGELFF. The CDR3, as DNA: TGTGCCAGCAGCGACCTGACAGGGTCGGACACCGGGGAGCTGTTTTTT.

The rearrangement uses TRBV7-3 and TRBJ2-5; TRBD2 agrees at 7 bases. J was trimmed by 1 base and V by 4 bases; bases with no gene match: 6. The germline CDR1 and CDR2 sequences are SGHTA and FQGTGA. The CDR3 contains 15 residues. The CDR3 DNA sequence: TGTGCCAGCAGCTGGGGGGGAGGCACCCAAGAGACCCAGTACTTC. Its translation is CASSWGGGTQETQYF.

This chain connects TRBV6-6 to TRBJ2-1, with D perhaps TRBD2 (5 bases). The CDR3 is made up of 14 amino acids. The germline V gene has CDR1 MNHNY and CDR2 SVGAGI (reference sequence). V was trimmed by 5 bases and J by 5 bases, leaving 13 bases between them. CDR3 coding DNA: TGTGCCAGCAGTAGAACTAGTATCCACAATGAGCAGTTCTTC. This encodes CASSRTSIHNEQFF.

This clone was detected a few times. V and J are TRBV30 and TRBJ1-1, with D unclear. Germline CDR1 reads GTSNPN; CDR2 reads SVGIG (reference sequence). The CDR3 sequence is 15 residues long. V lost 2 bases and J 3 bases, leaving 16 bases between the germline ends. CDR3 nucleotide sequence: TGTGCCTGGAGTCCACTCGCGAGGGTTGACACTGAAGCTTTCTTT. Protein: CAWSPLARVDTEAFF.

A few counts support this clone. The gene calls are TRBV19 and TRBJ1-5; D possibly corresponds to TRBD1 (6 bases). V lost 5 bases, J lost 10 bases, and 24 bases lay in between. This CDR3 is 16 amino acids long. The germline V gene encodes CDR1 LNHDA and CDR2 SQIVND (reference sequence). CDR3 region: CASSRGQPPGTHPQHF. CDR3 DNA sequence: TGTGCCAGTAGTCGTGGACAGCCTCCCGGCACACACCCCCAGCATTTT.

This rearrangement joins TRBV19 to TRBJ1-1, with TRBD1 identical over 11 bases. The germline V gene encodes CDR1 LNHDA and CDR2 SQIVND (reference sequence). There are 14 residues in the CDR3. V gave up 8 bases and J gave up 4 bases; unmatched junction bases: 6. The CDR3, as DNA: TGTGCCAGTGACGCGGGGACAGGGGGCACTGAAGCTTTCTTT. It is translated as CASDAGTGGTEAFF.

This clone was seen just once. CDR3 loop: CASSLGLGQTDTQYF. The CDR3, as DNA: TGTGCCAGCAGCCTGGGCCTCGGCCAGACGGATACGCAGTATTTT. The genes are TRBV11-3 and TRBJ2-3, with D unclear. The CDR3 runs to 15 residues. V was trimmed by 5 bases and J by 6 bases, leaving 18 bases between them. CDR1 and CDR2 (germline): SGHNT, YENEEA.